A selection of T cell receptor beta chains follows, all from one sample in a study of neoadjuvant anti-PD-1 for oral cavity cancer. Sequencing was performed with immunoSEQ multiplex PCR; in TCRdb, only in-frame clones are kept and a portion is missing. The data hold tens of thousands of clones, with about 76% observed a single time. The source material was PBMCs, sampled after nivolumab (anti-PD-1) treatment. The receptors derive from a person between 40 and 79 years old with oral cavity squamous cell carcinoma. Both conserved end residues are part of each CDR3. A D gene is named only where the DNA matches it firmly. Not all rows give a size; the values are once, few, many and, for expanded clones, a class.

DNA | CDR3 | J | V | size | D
TGTGCCAGCAGTGAATCGGCAGACGCGCACTACGAGCAGTACTTC | CASSESADAHYEQYF | TRBJ2-7 | TRBV6-1 | few | .
TGCGCCAGCGGTCCTCGGGGGGAAATCGGGGAGCTGTTTTTT | CASGPRGEIGELFF | TRBJ2-2 | TRBV5-1 | . | TRBD2
TGTGCCAGCAGCCCTAGGTCGAGCGGGTCCTACGAGCAGTACTTC | CASSPRSSGSYEQYF | TRBJ2-7 | TRBV7-2 | . | .
TGTGCCACCAGCAGAGATTGGGGGCATATGGATGAGCAGTTCTTC | CATSRDWGHMDEQFF | TRBJ2-1 | TRBV15 | . | .
TGTGCCAGCAGTTTACGGACTAGCGGGAGTTCCTACAATGAGCAGTTCTTC | CASSLRTSGSSYNEQFF | TRBJ2-1 | TRBV27 | . | TRBD2
TGTGCCAGCAGCCAAGGTAACGACCCACGGGATACGCAGTATTTT | CASSQGNDPRDTQYF | TRBJ2-3 | TRBV4-2 | . | .
TGTGCCAGCAGCTTCCAAGAGCGGGGGGGCCCCTACAATGAGCAGTTCTTC | CASSFQERGGPYNEQFF | TRBJ2-1 | TRBV11-2 | . | TRBD2
TGTGCCAGTAGGACCGGGACACCCCCAACTAATGAAAAACTGTTTTTT | CASRTGTPPTNEKLFF | TRBJ1-4 | TRBV19 | . | .
TGCGCCAGCAGTTTGACAGGGGGAAACACCATATATTTT | CASSLTGGNTIYF | TRBJ1-3 | TRBV10-2 | . | TRBD1
TGTGCCAGTTCTACATGGGATTCACCCCTCCACTTT | CASSTWDSPLHF | TRBJ1-6 | TRBV19 | . | .
TGTGCCACCAGCAGAGAGGGGGAGCGCACTGAAGCTTTCTTT | CATSREGERTEAFF | TRBJ1-1 | TRBV15 | few | .
TGTGCCAGCAGTGGGGGGGATACGAACACTGAAGCTTTCTTT | CASSGGDTNTEAFF | TRBJ1-1 | TRBV6-6 | few | .